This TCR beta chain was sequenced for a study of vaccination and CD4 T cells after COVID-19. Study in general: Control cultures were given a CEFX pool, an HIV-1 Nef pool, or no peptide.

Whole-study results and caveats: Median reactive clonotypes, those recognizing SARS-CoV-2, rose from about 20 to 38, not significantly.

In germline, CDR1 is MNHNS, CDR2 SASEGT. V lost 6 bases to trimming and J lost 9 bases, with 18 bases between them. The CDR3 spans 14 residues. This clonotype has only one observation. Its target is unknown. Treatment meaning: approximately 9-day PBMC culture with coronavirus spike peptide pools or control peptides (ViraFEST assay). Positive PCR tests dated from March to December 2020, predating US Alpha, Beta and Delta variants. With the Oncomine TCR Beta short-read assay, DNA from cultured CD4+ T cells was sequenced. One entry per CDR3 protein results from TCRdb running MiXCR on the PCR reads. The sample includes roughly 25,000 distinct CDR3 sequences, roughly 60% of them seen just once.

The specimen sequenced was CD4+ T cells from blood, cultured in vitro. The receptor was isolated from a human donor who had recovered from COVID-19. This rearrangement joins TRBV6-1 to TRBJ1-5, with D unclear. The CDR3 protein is CASSSTVPSGPQHF. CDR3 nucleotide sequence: TGTGCCAGCAGCTCGACGGTGCCCTCGGGGCCCCAGCATTTT.